The 20 T cell receptor beta chains given below trace back to one sample, sequenced in a study of CD8+CD57+ T cells in acquired aplastic anemia. Genomic DNA, the template, was used for profiling of the TCR beta VDJ and CDR3. TCRdb fed the reads into MiXCR, producing one record per CDR3 protein. The sample records 150,000 to 200,000 distinct CDR3 sequences, around half being singletons. By flow cytometry, patients selected for sequencing had shown an expansion of CD8+CD57+ cells. The sequencing sample was made of sorted CD4+, CD8+, or CD8+CD57+ T cells (not recorded which) from PBMCs. The receptors come from a human donor with aplastic anemia.

This clonotype has a handful of counts. CDR3 DNA: TGTGCCAGCAGCCCCTTACGGGGCAGGACAGATACGCAGTATTTT. It translates to CASSPLRGRTDTQYF. The chain uses TRBV6-5 and TRBJ2-3; perhaps D is TRBD1 or TRBD2 (5 bases each). Germline CDR1 MNHEY, CDR2 SVGAGI. CDR3 size: 15 residues. V lost 6 bases to trimming and J lost 3 bases, with 16 bases between them.

The rearrangement uses TRBV7-7 and TRBJ2-1, with 7 bases matching TRBD2. There are 13 residues in the CDR3. Germline V gene data show CDR1 as SSHAT and CDR2 as FNYEAQ (reference sequence). CDR3 loop: CAIPGLVSDEQFF. CDR3 in DNA: TGTGCTATCCCCGGACTAGTTTCCGATGAGCAGTTCTTC.

This clonotype was seen repeatedly, ten times or more. CDR3 sequence: CASSTGDRMNQPQHF. The CDR3 DNA reads as TGTGCCAGTAGTACCGGGGACAGGATGAATCAGCCCCAGCATTTT. The rearrangement links TRBV19 to TRBJ1-5; 8 bases map to TRBD1. V lost 4 bases to trimming and J lost 4 bases; unmatched junction nucleotides: 6. CDR1 is LNHDA and CDR2 is SQIVND in the germline V gene (reference sequence). The CDR3 contains 15 residues.

This clonotype was observed a single time. The rearrangement joins TRBV9 to TRBJ2-6, with D uncertain. This CDR3 has 16 amino acids. Trimming cost V 3 bases and J 0 bases, with 10 bases left between them. The germline V gene encodes CDR1 SGDLS and CDR2 YYNGEE. The CDR3 protein is CASSANRFSGANVLTF. The CDR3 region has the DNA TGTGCCAGCAGCGCAAATAGGTTCTCTGGGGCCAACGTCCTGACTTTC.

This clonotype came up many times. This chain uses TRBV12-3 or TRBV12-4 with TRBJ2-3; D gene uncertain. This CDR3 comprises 14 residues. Deletions cut 2 bases from V and 4 bases from J, with 10 bases between. CDR3 bases: TGTGCCAGCAGTTTACGCCAAGCTGCAGATACGCAGTATTTT. It encodes CASSLRQAADTQYF.

Points on this clonotype: One junction end disagrees with the germline gene, perhaps due to a read error. This rearrangement joins TRBV6-2 or TRBV6-3 to TRBJ1-3; 7 positions match TRBD1. The germline gives CDR1 MNHEY, CDR2 SVGEGT. The CDR3 sequence is 18 residues long. CDR3 amino acids: CASSYSSFDRVSGNTICF. CDR3 coding DNA: TGTGCCAGCAGTTACTCGTCTTTCGACAGGGTCTCTGGAAACACCATATGTTTT.

V usage is TRBV2 and J usage is TRBJ1-4, with unresolved D. There are 15 residues in the CDR3. Trimming shortened V by 6 bases and J by 0 bases, and 11 bases separated the two germline ends. The germline V gene encodes CDR1 SNHLY and CDR2 FYNNEI. The chain's CDR3 is CASSFPSTTNEKLFF. The CDR3 DNA follows: TGTGCCAGCAGCTTCCCCAGCACAACTAATGAAAAACTGTTTTTT.

The chain carries TRBV6-1 and TRBJ2-1; 9 bases map to TRBD1. With V trimmed by 6 bases and J by 1 base, 1 base remained unmatched. CDR1 is MNHNS, CDR2 SASEGT, per germline. This CDR3 has 14 amino acids. The CDR3 nucleotides are TGTGCCAGCAGCGACAGGGGGTCCTACAATGAGCAGTTCTTC. Its translation is CASSDRGSYNEQFF.

V is TRBV20-1 and J is TRBJ1-1, with TRBD1 as a possible D gene (5 bases). Germline V gene lookup returns CDR1 DFQATT and CDR2 SNEGSKA (reference sequence). This CDR3 contains 15 residues. V was cut by 0 bases and J by 0 bases, with 11 bases left in between. The CDR3 sequence: CSAREGTGMNTEAFF. The DNA of the CDR3 is TGCAGTGCTAGAGAAGGGACGGGGATGAACACTGAAGCTTTCTTT.

This sequence joins TRBV19 and TRBJ1-2, with unresolved D. Trimming cost V 6 bases and J 8 bases, with 10 bases left between them. Per germline, CDR1 LNHDA and CDR2 SQIVND (reference sequence). The CDR3 has 11 amino acids. The CDR3 coding sequence is TGTGCCAGTAGGGACTTGGCGGGCTACACCTTC. As protein: CASRDLAGYTF.

As for this clonotype: This sequence may be a read error, since a much larger clone differs from it by one base. This likely comes from a read error, as the CDR3 has no conserved phenylalanine or tryptophan at its end. V gene TRBV6-1 combines with J gene TRBJ2-7; D not resolved. Germline V gene sequence: CDR1 MNHNS, CDR2 SASEGT. V lost 8 bases and J 0 bases, leaving 14 bases between the germline ends. This CDR3 has 14 amino acids. Written as DNA, the CDR3 is TGTGCCAGCGTGCTGGACGCGAGCTCCTACGAGCAGTACCTC. It encodes CASVLDASSYEQYL.

The table lists this clonotype with many counts. The gene calls are TRBV10-2 and TRBJ2-6, with a tentative D call TRBD2 (6 bases). V was shortened by 6 bases and J by 2 bases, with 8 bases between the two germline ends. Germline-derived CDR1 and CDR2 are WSHSY and SAAADI. The CDR3 has 14 residues. The CDR3 bases are TGCGCCAGCAGGGACTATACTGGGGCCAACGTCCTGACTTTC. Amino acid sequence: CASRDYTGANVLTF.

This clonotype has a single count. V gene TRBV27 combines with J gene TRBJ2-5; 8 bases are shared with TRBD1. The J segment lost 4 bases and the V segment lost 5 bases, leaving 9 bases of the junction unmatched. From germline, CDR1 is MNHEY and CDR2 SMNVEV (reference sequence). The CDR3 is made up of 15 amino acids. CDR3 coding DNA: TGTGCCAGCAGTCGCCGACAGGGGCGTGGAGAGACCCAGTACTTC. Protein sequence: CASSRRQGRGETQYF.

This sequence joins TRBV4-1 and TRBJ2-1, with 8 bases aligning to TRBD1. J gave up 3 bases and V 5 bases, and 6 bases lay outside the gene matches. Germline CDR1 MGHRA, CDR2 YSYEKL. The CDR3 covers 15 residues. In DNA form, the CDR3 reads TGCGCCAGCAGCTACTCCGGGACAGGCTACAATGAGCAGTTCTTC. This sequence encodes CASSYSGTGYNEQFF.

In its sample, this clonotype was seen many times. The chain is built from TRBV7-9 and TRBJ2-7; D possibly corresponds to TRBD1 (5 bases). Germline loops: CDR1 SEHNR, CDR2 FQNEAQ (reference sequence). Trimming took off 5 bases at V and 0 bases at J, with 11 bases between the two ends. This CDR3 contains 14 residues. Written as DNA, the CDR3 is TGTGCCAGCAGCACCCCGACAGTCTCCTACGAGCAGTACTTC. Its protein product is CASSTPTVSYEQYF. Combining the CDR3 with reference TRBV7-9 and TRBJ2-7 gives the whole variable domain DTGVSQNPRHKITKRGQNVTFRCDPISEHNRLYWYRQTLGQGPEFLTYFQNEAQLEKSRLLSDRFSAERPKGSFSTLEIQRTEQGDSAMYLCASSTPTVSYEQYFGPGTRLTVT.

To note about this clonotype: A much larger clone differs by one base, so this may be a read error. CDR3 in amino acids: CASSQGQGQRYTEAFF. In DNA, the CDR3 is TGCGCCAGCAGCCAAGGACAGGGGCAGAGATACACTGAAGCTTTCTTT. V is TRBV4-1 and J is TRBJ1-1, with 8 bases aligning to TRBD1. V shed 1 base and J 3 bases; nucleotides not matched to a gene: 7. The length of the CDR3 is 16 residues. CDR1 MGHRA and CDR2 YSYEKL come from the germline V gene.

The rearrangement uses TRBV20-1 and TRBJ1-5, with D perhaps TRBD1 (5 bases). CDR1 is DFQATT and CDR2 is SNEGSKA in the germline V gene (reference sequence). The length of the CDR3 is 13 residues. V lost 6 bases to trimming and J lost 4 bases, with 13 bases between them. The CDR3 DNA follows: TGCAGTGCGGAGGGACTGAATAATCAGCCCCAGCATTTT. It translates to CSAEGLNNQPQHF.

V and J are TRBV29-1 and TRBJ1-2; possible D gene TRBD1, 5 bases. V dropped 3 bases and J dropped 0 bases, with 11 bases sitting between them. CDR1 is SQVTM and CDR2 is ANQGSEA in the germline V gene. The CDR3 runs 14 residues. CDR3 nucleotides: TGCAGCGTTGAGAAGCAGGGTACTAACTATGGCTACACCTTC. This translates into CSVEKQGTNYGYTF.

This clonotype came up many times. The chain carries TRBV25-1 and TRBJ2-1; tentatively, D is TRBD1 or TRBD2 (5 bases each). V was clipped by 7 bases and J by 3 bases, with 10 bases between them. CDR1 MGHDK and CDR2 SYGVNS come from the germline V gene. The CDR3 has 13 residues. The CDR3 reads CASKSGHYNEQFF. DNA for the CDR3: TGTGCCAGCAAGAGCGGACACTACAATGAGCAGTTCTTC.

This clonotype was picked up many times. The chain couples TRBV9 to TRBJ2-1, with 8 bases matching TRBD2. Germline V gene data show CDR1 as SGDLS and CDR2 as YYNGEE. V was clipped by 3 bases and J by 9 bases; unmatched bases: 11. The CDR3 runs 15 residues. The CDR3 region has the DNA TGTGCCAGCAGCGCCACCGGGACTAGAGGGGGTGAGCAGTTCTTC. Its translation: CASSATGTRGGEQFF.